Detailed here is one T cell receptor beta chain. Its antigen remains unidentified. This sample is part of a study of cytomegalovirus exposure and HLA in healthy donors. General study findings and limits: When analyzed later, the rates of TCR association showed variation by HLA locus, with DRB1 the most and HLA-C the fewest.

V lost 5 bases, J lost 3 bases, and 5 bases stayed unmatched. Per the germline V gene, CDR1 is SGHTA and CDR2 is FQGNSA. This CDR3 is built from 15 residues. It was with 60 Vbeta and 13 Jbeta primers that the PCR ran. TCRdb's copy holds only in-frame clones and misses some; the assay was immunoSEQ multiplex PCR. The sample lists 190,000 or so clones; roughly 87% were seen once. The chain uses TRBV7-2 and TRBJ2-4; TRBD2 matches at 9 bases. Sequencing input: PBMCs. The receptor comes from a man in his fifties in good health and CMV-seronegative. CDR3 in DNA: TGTGCCAGCAGCCCGGGACTAGCCAGCAAAAACATTCAGTACTTC. This gives the protein CASSPGLASKNIQYF.